Listed below are T cell receptor beta chains from one sample, sequenced in a study of T cells in narcolepsy. Libraries were prepared by immunoSEQ multiplex PCR; TCRdb keeps only in-frame clonotypes and omits some of them. The table shows 34,000 or so clones, with roughly 80% occurring only once. The sample comprised memory (CD45RA-) CD4+ T cells from blood. The receptors come from a human donor in good health. Each CDR3 is given with its conserved first and last residue. D genes are given only for firm matches. Size values are once, few and many counts, or a class for expanded clones, and some rows have none.

CDR3nt: TGTGCCACCAGCTCCCCTAGACAGGGGTCAAGCTATGGCTACACCTTC
CDR3aa: CATSSPRQGSSYGYTF
d_gene: TRBD1
abundance: -
v_gene: TRBV15
j_gene: TRBJ1-2

CDR3nt: TGTGCCGGACTCCTGGACGCGACGGCCGAGCAGTACTTC
CDR3aa: CAGLLDATAEQYF
d_gene: -
abundance: -
v_gene: TRBV6-1
j_gene: TRBJ2-7

CDR3nt: TGTGCCAGCAGTGAACCGGGGAGGGGCTATGGCTACACCTTC
CDR3aa: CASSEPGRGYGYTF
d_gene: -
abundance: -
v_gene: TRBV25-1
j_gene: TRBJ1-2

CDR3nt: TGTGCCGGAAAGGGGGCGGGGAGCATTCAGTACTTC
CDR3aa: CAGKGAGSIQYF
d_gene: -
abundance: -
v_gene: TRBV30
j_gene: TRBJ2-4

CDR3nt: TGTGCCAGCAGCTTGGCGAGTAACTATGGCTACACCTTC
CDR3aa: CASSLASNYGYTF
d_gene: -
abundance: -
v_gene: TRBV5-6
j_gene: TRBJ1-2

CDR3nt: TGTGCTAGTGCCCCAACGGAGGGGGGCCTGGAAAAACTGTTTTTT
CDR3aa: CASAPTEGGLEKLFF
d_gene: -
abundance: -
v_gene: TRBV12-5
j_gene: TRBJ1-4

CDR3nt: TGTGCCTGGAGTGTACGTGTGAGGGGATTTTACTATGGCTACACCTTC
CDR3aa: CAWSVRVRGFYYGYTF
d_gene: -
abundance: -
v_gene: TRBV30
j_gene: TRBJ1-2

CDR3nt: TGTGCCAGCAGCCAGGCACAGGGGGTTGGAGAGACCCAGTACTTC
CDR3aa: CASSQAQGVGETQYF
d_gene: TRBD1
abundance: -
v_gene: TRBV5-8
j_gene: TRBJ2-5

CDR3nt: TGTGCCAGTAACGTCCGGGACCAAGAGCAGTTCTTC
CDR3aa: CASNVRDQEQFF
d_gene: -
abundance: -
v_gene: TRBV19
j_gene: TRBJ2-1

CDR3nt: TGTGCCAGCAGCCACGGGACTTCCTACGAGCAGTACTTC
CDR3aa: CASSHGTSYEQYF
d_gene: -
abundance: -
v_gene: TRBV27
j_gene: TRBJ2-7

CDR3nt: TGTGCCAGCTCACCGGGACTAGCGGTACCCTACGAGCAGTACTTC
CDR3aa: CASSPGLAVPYEQYF
d_gene: TRBD2
abundance: -
v_gene: TRBV18
j_gene: TRBJ2-7

CDR3nt: TGCAGCGTGGGGGGACAGAACTATGGCTACACCTTC
CDR3aa: CSVGGQNYGYTF
d_gene: TRBD1
abundance: -
v_gene: TRBV29-1
j_gene: TRBJ1-2

CDR3nt: TGTGCCAGCAGATCCCCCGGGGGCTCCTACGAGCAGTACTTC
CDR3aa: CASRSPGGSYEQYF
d_gene: -
abundance: few
v_gene: TRBV7-2
j_gene: TRBJ2-7

CDR3nt: TGCGCCAGCAGCCCCCCCCTAAGGAATGGCTACACCTTC
CDR3aa: CASSPPLRNGYTF
d_gene: -
abundance: -
v_gene: TRBV4-1
j_gene: TRBJ1-2

CDR3nt: TGTGCCAGTAGCCTTGGACAGGGGAATCAGCCCCAGCATTTT
CDR3aa: CASSLGQGNQPQHF
d_gene: TRBD1
abundance: few
v_gene: TRBV19
j_gene: TRBJ1-5

CDR3nt: TGTGCCAGAAGCTTGGGACCTCCGAGCGGGAGTCCGAATGGGCAGTTCTTC
CDR3aa: CARSLGPPSGSPNGQFF
d_gene: TRBD2
abundance: -
v_gene: TRBV5-3
j_gene: TRBJ2-1

CDR3nt: TGTGCCAGCAGTGCGGGTGGGGCGGGTACCGGGGAGCTGTTTTTT
CDR3aa: CASSAGGAGTGELFF
d_gene: -
abundance: few
v_gene: TRBV2
j_gene: TRBJ2-2

CDR3nt: TGCGCCAGCAGCCAAGCGGGACAGGGGATCAACTATGGCTACACCTTC
CDR3aa: CASSQAGQGINYGYTF
d_gene: TRBD1
abundance: few
v_gene: TRBV4-1
j_gene: TRBJ1-2

CDR3nt: TGTGCCACTACGCACCTAGCTGCCCCCTACGAGCAGTACTTC
CDR3aa: CATTHLAAPYEQYF
d_gene: -
abundance: -
v_gene: TRBV15
j_gene: TRBJ2-7

CDR3nt: TGTGCCAGCAGCCAAGATATAAGCGAACCCACCGACGAGCAGTACTTC
CDR3aa: CASSQDISEPTDEQYF
d_gene: -
abundance: few
v_gene: TRBV5-4
j_gene: TRBJ2-7

CDR3nt: TGTGCCAGTGGCCCGGGGCCAAAGCAGTACTTC
CDR3aa: CASGPGPKQYF
d_gene: -
abundance: -
v_gene: TRBV19
j_gene: TRBJ2-7

CDR3nt: TGCAGCGTTGAAGGACAGGGTGTGGACACCATATATTTT
CDR3aa: CSVEGQGVDTIYF
d_gene: TRBD1
abundance: -
v_gene: TRBV29-1
j_gene: TRBJ1-3

CDR3nt: TGTGCCTGGAGCCGCCGGGGGGAAGCTTTCTTT
CDR3aa: CAWSRRGEAFF
d_gene: -
abundance: -
v_gene: TRBV30
j_gene: TRBJ1-1

CDR3nt: TGTGCCAGCAGCTCCCGTACACAGGTCCACCCCACTGGCTACACCTTC
CDR3aa: CASSSRTQVHPTGYTF
d_gene: -
abundance: -
v_gene: TRBV5-4
j_gene: TRBJ1-2

CDR3nt: TGTGCCAGCAGTCCCCGGGACGCCTTCTACGAGCAGTACTTC
CDR3aa: CASSPRDAFYEQYF
d_gene: -
abundance: -
v_gene: TRBV27
j_gene: TRBJ2-7

CDR3nt: TGCAGCGTTGATGGCAGATACGAGCAGTACTTC
CDR3aa: CSVDGRYEQYF
d_gene: -
abundance: -
v_gene: TRBV29-1
j_gene: TRBJ2-7

CDR3nt: TGCAGCCTAACTACAGACAGGGCAACTAATGAAAAACTGTTTTTT
CDR3aa: CSLTTDRATNEKLFF
d_gene: TRBD1
abundance: once
v_gene: TRBV29-1
j_gene: TRBJ1-4

CDR3nt: TGTGCCAGCAGCCTAAACAGGGCTGGAAACACCATATATTTT
CDR3aa: CASSLNRAGNTIYF
d_gene: -
abundance: -
v_gene: TRBV5-6
j_gene: TRBJ1-3

CDR3nt: TGTGCCAGCAGTTACACCTCCAGGGTGGGGGAAAAACTGTTTTTT
CDR3aa: CASSYTSRVGEKLFF
d_gene: -
abundance: few
v_gene: TRBV6-5
j_gene: TRBJ1-4

CDR3nt: TGTGCCTGGAGATCCTTTGACAGGGCCACCGGGGAGCTGTTTTTT
CDR3aa: CAWRSFDRATGELFF
d_gene: TRBD1
abundance: few
v_gene: TRBV30
j_gene: TRBJ2-2

CDR3nt: TGTGCCAGCACCCGAAGGGGGACTAGCGGACAAGAGACCCAGTACTTC
CDR3aa: CASTRRGTSGQETQYF
d_gene: TRBD2
abundance: once
v_gene: TRBV2
j_gene: TRBJ2-5

CDR3nt: TGTGCCAGCAGCGCCACGAACCAGGGTAGTAGTGGCTACACCTTC
CDR3aa: CASSATNQGSSGYTF
d_gene: -
abundance: once
v_gene: TRBV11-2
j_gene: TRBJ1-2

CDR3nt: TGTGCCAGCAGCTCCTTTGCGGTCGGGCTCGATGGCTACACCTTC
CDR3aa: CASSSFAVGLDGYTF
d_gene: -
abundance: -
v_gene: TRBV7-9
j_gene: TRBJ1-2